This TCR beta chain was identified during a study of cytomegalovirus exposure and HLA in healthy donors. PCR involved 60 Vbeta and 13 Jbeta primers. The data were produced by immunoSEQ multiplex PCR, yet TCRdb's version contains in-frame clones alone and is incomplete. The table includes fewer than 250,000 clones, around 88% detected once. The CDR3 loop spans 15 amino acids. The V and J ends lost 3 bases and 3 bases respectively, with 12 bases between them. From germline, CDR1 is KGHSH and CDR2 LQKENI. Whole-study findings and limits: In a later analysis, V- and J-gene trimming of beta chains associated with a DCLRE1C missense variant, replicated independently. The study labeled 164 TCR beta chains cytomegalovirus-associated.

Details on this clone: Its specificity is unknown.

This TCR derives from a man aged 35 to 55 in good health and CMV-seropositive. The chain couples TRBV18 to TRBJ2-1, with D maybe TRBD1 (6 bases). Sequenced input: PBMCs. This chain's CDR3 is CASSPDSRGYNEQFF. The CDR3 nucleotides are TGTGCCAGCTCACCGGACAGCCGCGGCTACAATGAGCAGTTCTTC.